The source of this TCR beta chain is a study of blood T cells in healthy people across ages. Whole-study findings and limits: Researchers said unsorted PBMCs prevented a conclusive naive versus antigen-experienced comparison.

The CDR3 extends over 16 amino acids. V lost 1 base and J lost 6; bases outside the gene matches: 7. Germline CDR1 is SGHTA and CDR2 is FQGNSA. Regarding this clonotype: What it binds is unknown.

The use of a sample-barcoded 5' primer and a J-beta primer mix characterized a second PCR of roughly 6 to 12 cycles. The template-switch adaptor, which had 12 random nucleotides, put a tag on each cDNA molecule. Every individual sample yielded 2.5 million or more paired-end reads (each containing CDR3). In TCRdb, the 5' RACE reads were re-called with MiXCR into one record per CDR3 protein. The sample contains about 900,000 distinct CDR3 sequences, about 48% of which appear only once. The V gene is TRBV7-2, the J gene TRBJ2-1; 9 nucleotides line up with TRBD2. This TCR came from a man between 25 and 39 years old in good health. The sample was blood. The CDR3 is CASSLEVGGGVNEQFF. CDR3 bases: TGTGCCAGCAGCTTAGAGGTCGGCGGGGGGGTCAATGAGCAGTTCTTC.